A single sample is the source of the 11 T cell receptor beta chains below, sequenced in a study of cytomegalovirus exposure and HLA in healthy donors. Amplification used 60 Vbeta primers and 13 Jbeta primers. This table comes from immunoSEQ multiplex PCR, and its TCRdb copy is limited to in-frame clones, with some not included. Counted here are roughly 160,000 clones, roughly 84% occurring once; the ten biggest clones make up about 0.37%. The sequenced sample was PBMCs. These TCRs come from a boy aged 2 to 10 in good health and CMV-seronegative.

In this sample, this clone turned up a few times. The genes are TRBV6-1 and TRBJ2-4; D perhaps matches TRBD1 (6 bases). Germline V lookup: CDR1 MNHNS, CDR2 SASEGT. The CDR3 sequence is 12 residues long. Trimming removed 6 bases at V and 6 bases at J, with 9 bases between. The CDR3 region has the DNA TGTGCCAGCAGGCAGGGGATAAACATTCAGTACTTC. It encodes CASRQGINIQYF.

A single count supports this clone. The gene calls are TRBV5-1 and TRBJ1-2; TRBD1 agrees at 9 bases. Looked up from germline, CDR1 is SGHRS and CDR2 is YFSETQ. The length of the CDR3 is 15 residues. V gave up 3 bases and J gave up 0 bases; unmatched junction bases: 3. CDR3 loop: CASSYGTGSNYGYTF. The CDR3 DNA reads as TGCGCCAGCAGCTATGGGACAGGGTCTAACTATGGCTACACCTTC. Full variable domain (missing parts from reference TRBV5-1 and TRBJ1-2): KAGVTQTPRYLIKTRGQQVTLSCSPISGHRSVSWYQQTPGQGLQFLFEYFSETQRNKGNFPGRFSGRQFSNSRSEMNVSTLELGDSALYLCASSYGTGSNYGYTFGSGTRLTVV.

This chain joins TRBV11-2 and TRBJ2-5; the D gene is possibly TRBD1 (6 bases). CDR1 and CDR2 (germline): SGHAT, FQNNGV. V lost 1 base, J lost 4 bases, and 10 bases lay in between. This CDR3 is 14 amino acids long. The DNA of the CDR3 is TGTGCCAGCAGCTTAGGGGTAGGGGGAGAGACCCAGTACTTC. Protein product: CASSLGVGGETQYF.

This sequence joins TRBV5-6 and TRBJ2-1; D is uncertain. The germline V gene has CDR1 SGHDT and CDR2 YYEEEE. Trimming removed 2 bases at V and 8 bases at J, with 14 bases between. This CDR3 contains 14 residues. The CDR3 is CASSFTAYVHEQFF. CDR3 sequence (DNA): TGTGCCAGCAGCTTTACAGCTTACGTCCATGAGCAGTTCTTC.

The chain recombines TRBV7-9 with TRBJ1-1, with a possible D match to TRBD1 (5 bases). The CDR3 contains 14 residues. Trimming took 4 bases from V and 0 from J, leaving 9 bases between them. The germline gives CDR1 SEHNR, CDR2 FQNEAQ (reference sequence). The CDR3 DNA reads TGTGCCAGCAGCTCAAGACAGCTGAACACTGAAGCTTTCTTT. As protein: CASSSRQLNTEAFF.

This clone has a handful of counts. The chain recombines TRBV5-5 with TRBJ1-1; D ambiguous. Germline CDR1 reads SGHKS; CDR2 reads YYEKEE (reference sequence). V lost 4 bases, J lost 7 bases, and 17 bases lay in between. The CDR3 is 14 amino acids. The CDR3 sequence is CASSLAGVGIEAFF. DNA for the CDR3: TGTGCCAGCAGCCTCGCGGGTGTAGGAATTGAAGCTTTCTTT.

This clone appeared a single time. CDR3 protein: CASSYRTGELFF. CDR3 bases: TGTGCCAGCAGTTACAGGACCGGGGAGCTGTTTTTT. This chain uses TRBV28 with TRBJ2-2; D might be TRBD1 (5 bases). The CDR3 runs to 12 residues. Germline V gives CDR1 MDHEN, CDR2 SYDVKM. V dropped 4 bases and J dropped 5 bases, with 5 bases sitting between them.

This clone has more than one count but fewer than ten. The chain links TRBV5-8 to TRBJ2-1, with 10 positions matching TRBD2. The CDR3 is made up of 15 amino acids. Germline V gene data show CDR1 as SGHTS and CDR2 as YDEGEE. V lost 4 bases and J lost 6; bases outside the gene matches: 7. The CDR3 region is CASSRWTSGANEQFF. CDR3 coding DNA: TGTGCCAGCAGCCGGTGGACTAGCGGAGCCAATGAGCAGTTCTTC. The whole variable domain, remainder taken from reference TRBV5-8 and TRBJ2-1, is EAGVTQSPTHLIKTRGQQATLRCSPISGHTSVYWYQQALGLGLQFLLWYDEGEERNRGNFPPRFSGRQFPNYSSELNVNALELEDSALYLCASSRWTSGANEQFFGPGTRLTVL.

V gene TRBV2 combines with J gene TRBJ2-3; maybe TRBD2 (6 bases). V was clipped by 9 bases and J by 0 bases, with 13 bases between them. The CDR3 sequence is 14 residues long. From germline, CDR1 is SNHLY and CDR2 FYNNEI. In nucleotides, the CDR3 is TGTGCCAGGGGCGCCGGGACTAGCACAGATACGCAGTATTTT. It translates to CARGAGTSTDTQYF.

The V and J genes are TRBV11-2 and TRBJ2-3; 10 nucleotides match TRBD2. The CDR3 runs 18 residues. V dropped 0 bases and J dropped 2; count of bases not matched to a gene: 8. Germline CDR1 SGHAT, CDR2 FQNNGV. The CDR3 here is CASSLDPPTSGYTDTQYF. The CDR3 nucleotides are TGTGCCAGCAGCTTAGATCCACCGACTAGCGGGTACACAGATACGCAGTATTTT.

The gene calls are TRBV5-6 and TRBJ2-2, with D maybe TRBD2 (6 bases). Germline V gene data show CDR1 as SGHDT and CDR2 as YYEEEE. The V gene lost 0 bases and the J gene lost 4 bases, with 13 bases spanning the gap. The CDR3 is made up of 16 amino acids. This CDR3 is CASSLGLDPSTGELFF. Written as DNA, the CDR3 is TGTGCCAGCAGCTTGGGACTAGACCCGAGCACCGGGGAGCTGTTTTTT.